This T cell receptor (beta chain) was identified during a study of OX40 agonist ivuxolimab in advanced cancers. Study as a whole: Patients were treated with ivuxolimab, an agonistic anti-OX40 (CD134) antibody. Across the patients, intravenous ivuxolimab was delivered every 2 weeks at 0.01 to 10 mg/kg. Participants, 80% to 90% male, averaged 60 years of age, ranging from 23 to 79.

Anyone with autoimmune disease history or systemic immunosuppression was excluded. Sequencing was performed with immunoSEQ multiplex PCR; in TCRdb, only in-frame clones are kept and a portion is missing. The sample holds tens of thousands of clones, around 85% seen once. The CDR3 is 15 amino acids. Per the germline V gene, CDR1 is LNHNV and CDR2 is YYDKDF (reference sequence). V gave up 0 bases and J gave up 4 bases, with 12 bases separating them. The chain joins TRBV15 to TRBJ1-2, with D possibly TRBD1 on 5 matching bases. The sequencing here drew on CD4+ or CD8+ T cells sorted from blood, taken in a trial of the OX40 agonist ivuxolimab. The receptor comes from an adult with an advanced solid tumor such as melanoma, head and neck, liver or kidney cancer. The CDR3 loop reads CATSREPGPLYGYTF. CDR3 DNA sequence: TGTGCCACCAGCAGAGAGCCGGGGCCCCTCTATGGCTACACCTTC.